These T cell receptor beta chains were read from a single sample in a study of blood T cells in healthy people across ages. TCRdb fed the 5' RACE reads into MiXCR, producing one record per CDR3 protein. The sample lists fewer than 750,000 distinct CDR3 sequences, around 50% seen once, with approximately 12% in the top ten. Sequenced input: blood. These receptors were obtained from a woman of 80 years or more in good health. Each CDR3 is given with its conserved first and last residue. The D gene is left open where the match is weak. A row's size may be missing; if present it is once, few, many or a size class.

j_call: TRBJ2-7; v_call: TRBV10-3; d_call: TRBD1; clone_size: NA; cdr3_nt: TGTGCCATCTCGCCTAGCAGGGGGACCTACGAGCAGTACTTC; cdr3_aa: CAISPSRGTYEQYF
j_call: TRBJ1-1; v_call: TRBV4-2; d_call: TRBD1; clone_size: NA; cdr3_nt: TGTGCCAGCAGCCAAGAAGGGGGCCAGATAGAAGTTTTCTTT; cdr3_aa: CASSQEGGQIEVFF
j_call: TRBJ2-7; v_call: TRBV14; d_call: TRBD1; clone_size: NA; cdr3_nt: TGTGCCATCCCGGGACAGCCAAGAACTGACTACGAGCAGTACTTC; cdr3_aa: CAIPGQPRTDYEQYF
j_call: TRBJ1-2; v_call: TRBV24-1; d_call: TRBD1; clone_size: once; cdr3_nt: TGTGCCACCAGTGATCAGACAGGGGGCAAAGTTGGCTACATCTTC; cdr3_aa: CATSDQTGGKVGYIF
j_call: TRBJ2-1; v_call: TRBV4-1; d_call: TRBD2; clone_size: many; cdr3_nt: TGCGCCAGCAGCCACATAGCGGGAGGCTCCTACAATGAGCAGTTCTTC; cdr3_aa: CASSHIAGGSYNEQFF
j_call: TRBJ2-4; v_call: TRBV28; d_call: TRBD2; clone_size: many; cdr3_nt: TGTGCCAGCAGTCTAGCGGGAGAAGATGAAAACATTCAGTACTTC; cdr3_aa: CASSLAGEDENIQYF
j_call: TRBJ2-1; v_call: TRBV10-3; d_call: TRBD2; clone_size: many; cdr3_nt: TGTGCCATCAGCGACGCGGGAGAAGTCTACAATGAGCAGTTCTTC; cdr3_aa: CAISDAGEVYNEQFF
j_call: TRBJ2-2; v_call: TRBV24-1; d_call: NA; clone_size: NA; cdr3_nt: TGTGCCACCAGTAGACAGGCCGGGGAGCTGTTTTTT; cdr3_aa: CATSRQAGELFF
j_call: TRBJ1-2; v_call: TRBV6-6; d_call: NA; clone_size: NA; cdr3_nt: TGTGCCAGCAGTCCAGACGGGGGGAACTATGGCTACACCTTC; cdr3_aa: CASSPDGGNYGYTF
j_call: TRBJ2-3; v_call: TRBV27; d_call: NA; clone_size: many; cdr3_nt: TGTGCCAGCAGCCCGACGAGGGCTTCTAGCACAGATACGCAGTATTTT; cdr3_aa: CASSPTRASSTDTQYF
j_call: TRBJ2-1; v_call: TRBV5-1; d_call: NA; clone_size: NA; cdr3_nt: TGCGCCAGTTCGAGGGGGGATGGGAATGAGCAGTTCTTC; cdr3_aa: CASSRGDGNEQFF
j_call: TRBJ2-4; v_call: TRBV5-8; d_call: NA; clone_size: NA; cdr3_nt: TGTGCCAGCAGCTTGGTCAGAGGTGGCATTCAGTACTTC; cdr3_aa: CASSLVRGGIQYF
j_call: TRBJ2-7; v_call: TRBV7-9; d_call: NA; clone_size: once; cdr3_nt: TGTGCCAGCAGCTTAGTAGGCCGACCGGCCAATGAGCAGTACTTC; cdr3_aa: CASSLVGRPANEQYF
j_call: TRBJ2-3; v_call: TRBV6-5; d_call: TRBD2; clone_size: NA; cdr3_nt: TGTGCCAGTAGACGGACTAGCGGCCTCATCGATACGCAGTATTTT; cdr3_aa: CASRRTSGLIDTQYF
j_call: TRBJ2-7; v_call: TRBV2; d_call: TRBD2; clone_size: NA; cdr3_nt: TGTGCCAGCAGGGCCGCGGCTAGCGGGAGGAATGAGCAGTACTTC; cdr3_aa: CASRAAASGRNEQYF
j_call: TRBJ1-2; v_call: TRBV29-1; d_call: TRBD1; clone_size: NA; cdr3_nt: TGCAGCGCCCGGACAGGGGGCTGTGGCTACACCTTC; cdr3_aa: CSARTGGCGYTF
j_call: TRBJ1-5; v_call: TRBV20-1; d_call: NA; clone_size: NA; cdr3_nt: TGCAGTGCTAGAGATCCGGCTGCTTATAGCAATCAGCCCCAGCATTTT; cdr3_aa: CSARDPAAYSNQPQHF
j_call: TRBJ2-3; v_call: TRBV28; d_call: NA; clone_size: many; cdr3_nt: TGTGCCAGCAGTCGAACTCCTAAAAGCGGGCGCACAGATACGCAGTATTTT; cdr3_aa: CASSRTPKSGRTDTQYF
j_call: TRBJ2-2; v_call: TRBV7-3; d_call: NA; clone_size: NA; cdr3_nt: TGTGCCAGCAGCTTATGGGTTTCCACCGGGGAGCTGTTTTTT; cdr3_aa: CASSLWVSTGELFF
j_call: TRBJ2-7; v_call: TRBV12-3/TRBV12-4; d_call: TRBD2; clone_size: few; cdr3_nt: TGTGCCAGCAGTTCCCTAGCGGGAGATTGCGAGCAGTACTTC; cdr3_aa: CASSSLAGDCEQYF
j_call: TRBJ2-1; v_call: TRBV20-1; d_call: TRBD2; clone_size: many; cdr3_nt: TGCAGTGCTACGGGACTAGCGGGAGGTGGGCAGTTCTTC; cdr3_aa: CSATGLAGGGQFF
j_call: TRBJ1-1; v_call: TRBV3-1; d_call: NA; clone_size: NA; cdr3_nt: TGTACCAGCAGCCCCTTCGCCAAGAACACTGAAGCTTTCTTT; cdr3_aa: CTSSPFAKNTEAFF
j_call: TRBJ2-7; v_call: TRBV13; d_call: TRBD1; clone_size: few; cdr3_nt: TGTGCCAGCAGCTCCCTCGGACAGGGGGTCTACGAGCAGTACTTC; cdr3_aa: CASSSLGQGVYEQYF
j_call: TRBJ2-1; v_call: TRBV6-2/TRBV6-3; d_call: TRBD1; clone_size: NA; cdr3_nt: TGTGCCAGCAGTTACAGTCGGCAGGGGGTGAATGAGCAGTTCTTC; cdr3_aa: CASSYSRQGVNEQFF
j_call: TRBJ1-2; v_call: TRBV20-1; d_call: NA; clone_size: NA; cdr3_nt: TGCAGTGCTCCACTAACGAAGGGGGATGGCTACACCTTC; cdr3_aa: CSAPLTKGDGYTF
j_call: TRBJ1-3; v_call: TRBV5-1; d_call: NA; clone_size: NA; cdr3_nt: TGCGCCAGCAGCCTTCGGGACTCTGGAAACACCATATATTTT; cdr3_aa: CASSLRDSGNTIYF
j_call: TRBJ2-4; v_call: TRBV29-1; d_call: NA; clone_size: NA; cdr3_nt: TGCAGTGCTGCCATGGGACTCCCAACCGACATTCAGTACTTC; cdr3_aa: CSAAMGLPTDIQYF
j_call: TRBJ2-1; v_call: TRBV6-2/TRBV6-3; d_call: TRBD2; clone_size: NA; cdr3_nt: TGTACCAGCAGTATACGACTAGCGGGGAAACCCTCCTACACTGAGCAGTTCTTC; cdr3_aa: CTSSIRLAGKPSYTEQFF
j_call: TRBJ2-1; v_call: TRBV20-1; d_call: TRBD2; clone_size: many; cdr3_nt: TGCAGTGCGAGTACTAGCGGGAGCTCCTACAATGAGCAGTTCTTC; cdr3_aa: CSASTSGSSYNEQFF
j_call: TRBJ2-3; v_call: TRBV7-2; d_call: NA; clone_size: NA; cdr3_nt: TGTGCCAGCAGCGTTTCCGCCCAAGGGGATACGCAGTATTTT; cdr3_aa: CASSVSAQGDTQYF
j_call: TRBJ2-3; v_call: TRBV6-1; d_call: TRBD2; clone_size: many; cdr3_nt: TGTGCCAGCAGTGCCAACCTAGCGGGAGTGTTGGATACGCAGTATTTT; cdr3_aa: CASSANLAGVLDTQYF
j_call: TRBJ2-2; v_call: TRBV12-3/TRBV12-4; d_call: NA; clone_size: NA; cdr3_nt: TGTGCCAGCAATATAGGACAGCTTTCGAACACCGGGGAGCTGTTTTTT; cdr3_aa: CASNIGQLSNTGELFF
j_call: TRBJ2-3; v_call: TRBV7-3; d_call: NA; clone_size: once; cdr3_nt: TGTGCCAGCAGCCCTCTGCGACAGGCAATGGATACGCAGTATTTT; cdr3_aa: CASSPLRQAMDTQYF
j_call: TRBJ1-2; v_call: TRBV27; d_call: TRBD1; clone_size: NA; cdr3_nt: TGTGCCAGCAGTCAACGGTCGGGACAGGTTTATGGCTACACCTTC; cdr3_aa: CASSQRSGQVYGYTF
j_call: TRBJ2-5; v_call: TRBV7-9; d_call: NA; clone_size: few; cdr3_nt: TGTGCCAGCAGAGCCGGCCCTGGTTACGGGACCCAGTACTTC; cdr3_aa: CASRAGPGYGTQYF
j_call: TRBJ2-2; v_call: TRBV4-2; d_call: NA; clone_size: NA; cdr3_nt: TGTGCCAGCAGCCAAGTTAGGGAGCTGTTTTTT; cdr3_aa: CASSQVRELFF
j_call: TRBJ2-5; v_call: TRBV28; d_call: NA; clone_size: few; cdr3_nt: TGTGCCAGCAGTTTAGGGTTCGAGACCCAGTACTTC; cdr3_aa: CASSLGFETQYF
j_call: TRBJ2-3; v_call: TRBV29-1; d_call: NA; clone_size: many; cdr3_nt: TGCAGCGTGGATCCCGGGAAGTATTTT; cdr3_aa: CSVDPGKYF
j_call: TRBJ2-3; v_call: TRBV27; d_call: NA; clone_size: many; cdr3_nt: TGTGCCAGCAGTTGGGGACTCGAGGCAGATACGCAGTATTTT; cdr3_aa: CASSWGLEADTQYF
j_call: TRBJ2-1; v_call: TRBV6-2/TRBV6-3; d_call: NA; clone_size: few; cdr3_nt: TGTGCCAGCACCACAGAGGGGAGCTCCTACAATGAGCAGTTCTTC; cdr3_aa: CASTTEGSSYNEQFF
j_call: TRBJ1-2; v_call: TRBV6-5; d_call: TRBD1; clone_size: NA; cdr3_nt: TGTGCCAGCAGTTACTCGGACAGGGAGGGCTACACCTTC; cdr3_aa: CASSYSDREGYTF
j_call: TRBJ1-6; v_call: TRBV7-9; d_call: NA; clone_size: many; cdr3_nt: TGTGCCAGCAGCTTAAGTATGGGCCGGAATTCACCCCTCCACTTT; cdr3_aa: CASSLSMGRNSPLHF
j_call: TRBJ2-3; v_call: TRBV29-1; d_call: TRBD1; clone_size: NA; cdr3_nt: TGCAGCGGGACAGGGGGTATCACAGATACGCAGTATTTT; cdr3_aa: CSGTGGITDTQYF
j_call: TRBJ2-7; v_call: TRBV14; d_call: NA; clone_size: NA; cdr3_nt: TGTGCCAGCAGCCAAGAGGAGGAACCCTACGAGCAGTACTTC; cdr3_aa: CASSQEEEPYEQYF
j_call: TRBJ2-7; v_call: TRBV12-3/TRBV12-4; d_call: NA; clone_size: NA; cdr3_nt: TGTGCCAGCAGTTTAGGGGGACAAATAATTGGGGAGCAGTACTTC; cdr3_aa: CASSLGGQIIGEQYF
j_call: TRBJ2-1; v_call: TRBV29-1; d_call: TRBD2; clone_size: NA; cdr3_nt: TGCAGCGTTGAAGTTTTAGCGGGATTCAATGAGCAGTTCTTC; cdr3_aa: CSVEVLAGFNEQFF
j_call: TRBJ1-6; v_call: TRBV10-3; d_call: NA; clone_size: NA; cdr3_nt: TGTGCCATCAGTGGAGATGATTCACCCCTCCACTTT; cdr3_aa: CAISGDDSPLHF
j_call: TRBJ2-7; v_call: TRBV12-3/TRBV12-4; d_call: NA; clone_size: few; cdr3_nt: TGTGCCAGCAGTTTTGGGAAGGGACCTAGGGTGTACTTC; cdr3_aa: CASSFGKGPRVYF
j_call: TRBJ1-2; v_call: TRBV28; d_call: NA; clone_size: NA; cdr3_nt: TGTGCCAGCAGCCCCCCCCCGGCACCGCTAAACGGCTACACCTTC; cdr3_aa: CASSPPPAPLNGYTF
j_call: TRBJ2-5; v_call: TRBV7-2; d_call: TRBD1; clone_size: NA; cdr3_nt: TGTGCCAGCAGCAAGTGGACAGGAGAGACCCAGTACTTC; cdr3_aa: CASSKWTGETQYF
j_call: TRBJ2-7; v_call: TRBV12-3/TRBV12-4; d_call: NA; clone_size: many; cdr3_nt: TGTGCCAGCAGTCCCATGACGACCGTGCAGTACTTC; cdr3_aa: CASSPMTTVQYF